The subject of this entry is one TCR beta chain. The CDR3 is made up of 17 amino acids. V shed 3 bases and J shed 0 bases, with 14 bases lying between them. In germline, CDR1 is KGHSH, CDR2 LQKENI. This specimen belongs to a study of blood T cell repertoires in COVID-19. Sequenced by immunoSEQ multiplex PCR; TCRdb stores in-frame clones only, minus some. This sample yields roughly 74,000 clones, of which 70% to 90% are seen a single time; around 2.7% belongs to the top ten. This rearrangement joins TRBV18 to TRBJ2-2; D gene unclear. Sequenced input: peripheral blood. This clonotype was obtained from a man between 65 and 79 years old with active or convalescent COVID-19. The CDR3 DNA reads TGTGCCAGCTCACCCCGGCAGGCCGTCGCGAACACCGGGGAGCTGTTTTTT. The encoded protein is CASSPRQAVANTGELFF.